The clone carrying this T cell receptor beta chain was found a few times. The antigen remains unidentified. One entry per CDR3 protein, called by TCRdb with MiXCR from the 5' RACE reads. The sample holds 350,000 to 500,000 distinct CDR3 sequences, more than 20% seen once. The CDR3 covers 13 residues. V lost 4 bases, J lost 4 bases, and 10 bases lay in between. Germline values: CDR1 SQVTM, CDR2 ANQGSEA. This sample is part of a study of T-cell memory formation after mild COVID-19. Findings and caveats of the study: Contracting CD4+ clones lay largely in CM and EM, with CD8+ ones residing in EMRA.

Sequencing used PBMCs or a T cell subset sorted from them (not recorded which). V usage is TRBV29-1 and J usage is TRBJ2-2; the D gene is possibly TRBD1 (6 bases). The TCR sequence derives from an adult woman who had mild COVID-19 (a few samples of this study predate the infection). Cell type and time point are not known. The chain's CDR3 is CSVGTAPTGELFF. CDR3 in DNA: TGCAGCGTTGGGACAGCCCCCACCGGGGAGCTGTTTTTT.